The 25 T cell receptor beta chains below come from one sample, sequenced in a study of monozygotic twins with inflammatory bowel disease. Reprocessing the 5' RACE reads, TCRdb reports a single entry for every CDR3 protein and omits DNA. Recorded here are 150,000 to 200,000 distinct CDR3 sequences; the top ten clones represent around 7%. Source material: blood. The receptors derive from a human donor with ulcerative colitis or Crohn's disease, or a healthy co-twin of an affected twin (not recorded which).

This chain uses TRBV7-2 with TRBJ1-4; there is no DNA to check the TCRdb D call of TRBD1. The germline V gene has CDR1 SGHTA and CDR2 FQGNSA. The CDR3 sequence is 16 residues long. The CDR3 is CASSTRTLPTNEKLFF.

This chain uses TRBV29-1 with TRBJ2-1. The CDR3 loop spans 15 amino acids. Germline assignment: CDR1 SQVTM and CDR2 ANQGSEA. CDR3 loop: CSAIGLASSYNEQFF.

V gene TRBV19 combines with J gene TRBJ2-7; TCRdb calls TRBD1, which cannot be checked without DNA. The CDR3 length is 15 residues. Germline lookup yields CDR1 LNHDA and CDR2 SQIVND (reference sequence). The chain's CDR3 is CASSASRDPSYEQYF.

The chain is built from TRBV15 and TRBJ2-1. The CDR3 runs 16 residues. CDR1 is LNHNV, CDR2 YYDKDF, per germline (reference sequence). The CDR3 loop is CATSQRYSRSYNEQFF.

This rearrangement joins TRBV20-1 to TRBJ2-7; TCRdb's assignment of TRBD1 cannot be checked, as there is no DNA. Per the germline V gene, CDR1 is DFQATT and CDR2 is SNEGSKA (reference sequence). CDR3 size: 15 residues. This CDR3 is CSARDHRTGSYEQYF.

The chain carries TRBV21-1 and TRBJ1-4; TCRdb's D gene call, TRBD1, goes unchecked for lack of DNA. TRBV21-1 is a documented pseudogene. CDR3 length equals 16 residues. The CDR3 sequence: CASTPVANPYNEKLFF.

The chain employs TRBV2 and TRBJ1-6; the D call from TCRdb, TRBD1, cannot be confirmed without DNA. In germline, CDR1 is SNHLY, CDR2 FYNNEI. CDR3 length: 13 residues. CDR3 sequence reads: CASSRDGEKGGHF.

The rearrangement links TRBV21-1 to TRBJ1-2. TRBV21-1 is a known pseudogene. CDR3 length: 15 amino acids. The CDR3 loop reads CASSKEGSWDYGYTF.

The CDR3 is CAWRQGRRGYTF. J is TRBJ1-2 and V is TRBV30; the D gene TCRdb calls, TRBD1, cannot be checked with no DNA. The germline V gene encodes CDR1 GTSNPN and CDR2 SVGIG (reference sequence). The length of the CDR3 is 12 residues.

This chain connects TRBV24-1 to TRBJ2-1. The CDR3 sequence is 12 residues long. The germline V gene encodes CDR1 KGHDR and CDR2 SFDVKD. CDR3: CATSGMRGEQFF.

This sequence joins TRBV30 and TRBJ2-7; no DNA is available, so the TRBD1 call from TCRdb remains unchecked. The CDR3 has 14 residues. Germline V gene sequence: CDR1 GTSNPN, CDR2 SVGIG (reference sequence). CDR3 protein: CAWSVRRQGREQYF. Complete variable domain (other parts from reference TRBV30 and TRBJ2-7): SQTIHQWPATLVQPVGSPLSLECTVEGTSNPNLYWYRQAAGRGLQLLFYSVGIGQISSEVPQNLSASRPQDRQFILSSKKLLLSDSGFYLCAWSVRRQGREQYFGPGTRLTVT.

The CDR3 protein is CAISEEGFWYSPLHF. The genes are TRBV10-3 and TRBJ1-6; with no DNA, the TCRdb D assignment of TRBD1 cannot be verified. The CDR3 is made up of 15 amino acids. Looked up from germline, CDR1 is ENHRY and CDR2 is SYGVKD.

The rearrangement joins TRBV18 to TRBJ1-2; without DNA, the TCRdb call of TRBD1 cannot be checked. Germline CDR1 and CDR2: KGHSH and LQKENI. This CDR3 is built from 12 residues. The CDR3 loop reads CASSDQAAGYTF.

The chain combines TRBV18 with TRBJ1-5; without DNA, the TCRdb call of TRBD1 cannot be checked. Germline V gene sequence: CDR1 KGHSH, CDR2 LQKENI. The CDR3 is 16 amino acids. CDR3 residues: CASSARPGGSPQPQHF.

The CDR3 loop is CASSQEYPSGVGANVLTF. The chain is built from TRBV4-3 and TRBJ2-6. The germline V gene encodes CDR1 LGHNA and CDR2 YSLEER. The CDR3 is 18 amino acids.

This rearrangement joins TRBV5-1 to TRBJ2-3. The CDR3 sequence is 13 residues long. CDR1 SGHRS and CDR2 YFSETQ come from the germline V gene. CDR3 region: CASSLTTEDTQYF. The full variable domain, completed using reference TRBV5-1 and TRBJ2-3, is KAGVTQTPRYLIKTRGQQVTLSCSPISGHRSVSWYQQTPGQGLQFLFEYFSETQRNKGNFPGRFSGRQFSNSRSEMNVSTLELGDSALYLCASSLTTEDTQYFGPGTRLTVL.

This sequence joins TRBV5-1 and TRBJ2-7. Germline V lookup: CDR1 SGHRS, CDR2 YFSETQ. The CDR3 has 15 amino acids. The CDR3 reads CASSLFVRNSYEQYF. Variable domain in full (rest from reference TRBV5-1 and TRBJ2-7): KAGVTQTPRYLIKTRGQQVTLSCSPISGHRSVSWYQQTPGQGLQFLFEYFSETQRNKGNFPGRFSGRQFSNSRSEMNVSTLELGDSALYLCASSLFVRNSYEQYFGPGTRLTVT.

V usage is TRBV7-2 and J usage is TRBJ2-1; no DNA is available, so the TRBD1 call from TCRdb remains unchecked. Looked up from germline, CDR1 is SGHTA and CDR2 is FQGNSA. The CDR3 totals 16 residues. This chain's CDR3 is CASSLVRWGRYNEQFF.

The gene calls are TRBV6-4 and TRBJ1-1; the D call of TRBD1 rests on TCRdb alone, since no DNA is present to check it. Germline lookup yields CDR1 MRHNA and CDR2 SNTAGT. CDR3 length equals 16 residues. CDR3 loop: CASEVRGAWSPTEAFF.

The rearrangement links TRBV28 to TRBJ1-6; the TRBD1 assignment by TCRdb is unverifiable without DNA. This CDR3 contains 14 residues. The germline CDR1 and CDR2 sequences are MDHEN and SYDVKM. CDR3 in amino acids: CASSYRGVNSPLHF.

The chain uses TRBV2 and TRBJ1-4. CDR1 is SNHLY and CDR2 is FYNNEI in the germline V gene. The CDR3 is made up of 16 amino acids. The CDR3 region is CASSEGWGGGNEKLFF. The complete variable domain, with remaining parts taken from reference TRBV2 and TRBJ1-4, reads EPEVTQTPSHQVTQMGQEVILRCVPISNHLYFYWYRQILGQKVEFLVSFYNNEISEKSEIFDDQFSVERPDGSNFTLKIRSTKLEDSAMYFCASSEGWGGGNEKLFFGSGTQLSVL.

The V call is TRBV20-1, the J call TRBJ1-1; the D call from TCRdb, TRBD1, cannot be confirmed without DNA. The CDR3 spans 13 residues. Looked up from germline, CDR1 is DFQATT and CDR2 is SNEGSKA (reference sequence). The chain's CDR3 is CSASDSLSTEAFF.

The chain couples TRBV28 to TRBJ1-1; TCRdb returns TRBD1, unconfirmable since there is no DNA. The length of the CDR3 is 13 residues. Germline V CDR1 and CDR2: MDHEN, SYDVKM. The CDR3 loop reads CASSLGGRGEAFF.

This chain uses TRBV6-5 with TRBJ1-5; the D gene TCRdb calls, TRBD1, cannot be checked with no DNA. The CDR3 spans 14 residues. CDR1 is MNHEY and CDR2 is SVGAGI in the germline V gene. The CDR3 loop reads CASSSGHPNQPQHF.

The V call is TRBV7-2, the J call TRBJ1-5; TCRdb indicates TRBD1, and absent DNA this call remains unverified. From germline, CDR1 is SGHTA and CDR2 FQGNSA. The CDR3 totals 17 residues. The CDR3 spells CASSLFFGTGSNQPQHF.